These 13 T cell receptor beta chains were sequenced from one sample in a study of response to subunit inactivated influenza vaccine. Each CDR3 protein gets one entry after TCRdb re-called the RT-PCR reads with MiXCR. In the table there are 750,000 to 850,000 distinct CDR3 sequences, approximately 17% of which are singletons. The specimen was PBMCs from blood, collected about 5 days after vaccination. These receptors were taken from a man between 50 and 59 years old who received an inactivated influenza vaccine.

This clonotype has a handful of counts. V gene TRBV20-1 combines with J gene TRBJ2-2; D may match TRBD1 or TRBD2 (6 bases each). The CDR3 totals 15 residues. V was shortened by 2 bases and J by 7 bases, with 17 bases between the two germline ends. Germline V CDR1 and CDR2: DFQATT, SNEGSKA (reference sequence). CDR3 sequence: CSARTGLQGFGELFF. As DNA, the CDR3 is TGCAGTGCTAGAACCGGACTACAGGGATTCGGGGAGCTGTTTTTT.

This clonotype showed up just a few times. This rearrangement joins TRBV12-3 or TRBV12-4 to TRBJ2-3; D may be TRBD2 (6 bases). The length of the CDR3 is 14 residues. The V and J ends lost 8 bases and 3 bases respectively, with 15 bases between them. CDR3 in DNA: TGTGCCAGCGGGCCAGCGGGCGGGACAGATACGCAGTATTTT. It translates to CASGPAGGTDTQYF.

The chain employs TRBV11-2 and TRBJ2-1; 12 bases line up with TRBD2. After removal of 3 bases from V and 8 bases from J, the junction contained 20 bases not matched to a gene. Germline V gene data show CDR1 as SGHAT and CDR2 as FQNNGV. This CDR3 has 20 amino acids. The CDR3 reads CASSFPLMGKLAGGVDEQFF. The CDR3 nucleotides are TGTGCCAGCAGCTTCCCCCTCATGGGTAAACTAGCGGGGGGTGTAGATGAGCAGTTCTTC.

This rearrangement joins TRBV20-1 to TRBJ2-5; TRBD2 agrees at 12 bases. The CDR3 length is 14 residues. V dropped 5 bases and J dropped 4; count of bases not matched to a gene: 5. The germline V gene encodes CDR1 DFQATT and CDR2 SNEGSKA (reference sequence). CDR3 sequence: CSASQTSGRETQYF. The CDR3 DNA reads TGCAGTGCTTCTCAGACTAGCGGGAGAGAGACCCAGTACTTC.

A few counts support this clonotype. The gene calls are TRBV10-3 and TRBJ2-3, with 8 bases that match TRBD2. V lost 0 bases and J lost 4; bases outside the gene matches: 6. This CDR3 comprises 16 residues. CDR1 and CDR2 (germline): ENHRY, SYGVKD. The CDR3 reads CAISESELAGPDTQYF. The CDR3, as DNA: TGTGCCATCAGTGAGTCGGAGTTAGCGGGGCCAGATACGCAGTATTTT.

This clonotype was seen a few times. V and J are TRBV4-1 and TRBJ2-3, with D tentatively TRBD1 (6 bases). This CDR3 spans 15 amino acids. The V and J ends lost 5 bases and 0 bases respectively, with 12 bases between them. The germline CDR1 and CDR2 sequences are MGHRA and YSYEKL. CDR3 coding DNA: TGCGCCAGCAGCATGCAGGGGCGTAGCACAGATACGCAGTATTTT. Its protein product is CASSMQGRSTDTQYF.

The sample holds a few counts of this clonotype. The chain couples TRBV20-1 to TRBJ2-5; D may be TRBD1 (6 bases). Germline V gene data show CDR1 as DFQATT and CDR2 as SNEGSKA (reference sequence). The CDR3 extends over 13 amino acids. The ends were cut back, 5 bases at V and 3 bases at J, with 13 bases in the middle. The CDR3 protein is CSAERTAKETQYF. The CDR3 bases are TGCAGTGCTGAACGGACAGCCAAAGAGACCCAGTACTTC.

The chain couples TRBV24-1 to TRBJ2-1, with 7 bases lining up with TRBD1. V shed 3 bases and J 2 bases; nucleotides not matched to a gene: 9. CDR1 is KGHDR, CDR2 SFDVKD, per germline. The CDR3 contains 17 residues. DNA for the CDR3: TGTGCCACCAGTGATACCGGGACAGTGCCACCCTACAATGAGCAGTTCTTC. It specifies CATSDTGTVPPYNEQFF.

This clonotype was seen a few times. The chain employs TRBV5-1 and TRBJ1-4, with 7 bases that match TRBD1. The CDR3 consists of 14 residues. Germline V gene data show CDR1 as SGHRS and CDR2 as YFSETQ. Trimming cost V 4 bases and J 8 bases; bases outside gene matches: 8. CDR3 sequence reads: CASSQQGLGEKLFF. CDR3 sequence (DNA): TGCGCCAGCAGCCAACAGGGGTTAGGAGAAAAACTGTTTTTT. Together with reference TRBV5-1 and TRBJ1-4, the CDR3 gives the full variable domain: KAGVTQTPRYLIKTRGQQVTLSCSPISGHRSVSWYQQTPGQGLQFLFEYFSETQRNKGNFPGRFSGRQFSNSRSEMNVSTLELGDSALYLCASSQQGLGEKLFFGSGTQLSVL.

This clonotype was found a few times. The chain links TRBV20-1 to TRBJ2-7; TRBD2 matches 8 bases. Germline lookup yields CDR1 DFQATT and CDR2 SNEGSKA (reference sequence). This CDR3 spans 14 amino acids. V lost 2 bases to trimming and J lost 3 bases; unmatched junction nucleotides: 6. The CDR3 sequence: CSARLAGLLYEQYF. CDR3 bases: TGCAGTGCTAGACTAGCGGGTCTCCTCTACGAGCAGTACTTC.

CDR3 DNA sequence: TGTGCCAGCAGCACATCCGGAGCAGAGACCCAGTACTTC. This codes for CASSTSGAETQYF. This chain uses TRBV7-3 with TRBJ2-5; D remains ambiguous. The germline CDR1 and CDR2 sequences are SGHTA and FQGTGA. This CDR3 has 13 residues. The V and J ends lost 5 bases and 4 bases respectively, with 11 bases between them.

The chain carries TRBV4-3 and TRBJ2-6, with D unclear. CDR3 length: 18 amino acids. Trimming took 0 bases from V and 0 from J, leaving 12 bases between them. CDR1 and CDR2 (germline): LGHNA, YSLEER. For the CDR3, the DNA is TGCGCCAGCAGCCAAGATAAACAGTTACCCTCTGGGGCCAACGTCCTGACTTTC. Translated: CASSQDKQLPSGANVLTF.

The sample holds a few counts of this clonotype. This CDR3 is CAIRRDRDSQPQHF. The CDR3 DNA reads TGTGCCATCAGACGAGACAGGGACAGTCAGCCCCAGCATTTT. The chain has TRBV10-3 and TRBJ1-5; 7 bases map to TRBD1. The CDR3 has 14 amino acids. Germline trimming cut 6 bases from V and 6 bases from J; bases unmatched to any gene: 8. CDR1 and CDR2 (germline): ENHRY, SYGVKD.